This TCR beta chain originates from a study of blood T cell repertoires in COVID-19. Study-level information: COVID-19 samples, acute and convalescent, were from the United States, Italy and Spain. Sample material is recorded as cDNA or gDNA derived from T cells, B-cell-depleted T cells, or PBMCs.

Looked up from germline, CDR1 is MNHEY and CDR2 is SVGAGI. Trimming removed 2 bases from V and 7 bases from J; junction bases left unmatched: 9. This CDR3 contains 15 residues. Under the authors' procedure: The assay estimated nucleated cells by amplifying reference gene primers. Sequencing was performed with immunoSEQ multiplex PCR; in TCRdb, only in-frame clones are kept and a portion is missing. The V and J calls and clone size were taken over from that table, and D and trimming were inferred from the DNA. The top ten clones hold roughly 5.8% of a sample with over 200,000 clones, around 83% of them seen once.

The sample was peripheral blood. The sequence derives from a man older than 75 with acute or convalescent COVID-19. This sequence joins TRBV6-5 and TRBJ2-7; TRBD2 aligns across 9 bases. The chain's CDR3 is CASSYGGLAGLEQYF. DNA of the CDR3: TGTGCCAGCAGTTACGGGGGTCTAGCGGGACTGGAGCAGTACTTC.